Included here is one TCR beta chain sequence, with context. Its antigen is unknown. The sample is drawn from a study of T cell responses to AZD1222 COVID-19 vaccine. General study findings and limits: White British ancestry dominated among donors, who included more females, and clonal diversity was possibly underestimated. Just a handful of people given AZD1222 tested seropositive at baseline.

TCRdb's table, derived via immunoSEQ multiplex PCR, lists solely in-frame clones and lacks some. The table includes approximately 150,000 clones, just over 90% detected once. CDR1 and CDR2 (germline): MNHNS, SASEGT. The V end lost 3 bases, the J end lost 6 bases, and 11 bases lay between the germline ends. This CDR3 has 14 amino acids. The sequence came from an adult in good health. The gene calls are TRBV6-1 and TRBJ2-2; the D is unclear. This material consisted of peripheral blood, taken on day 0 of MenACWY control vaccination. The CDR3 DNA sequence: TGTGCCAGCAGTGACCTAGGTCCCTCCGGGGAGCTGTTTTTT. The encoded protein is CASSDLGPSGELFF.